The 13 T cell receptor beta chains reported below all come from one sample, sequenced in a study of glioma-infiltrating T cells. Amplification of TCR alpha and beta CDR3 regions from RNA used iRepertoire nested multiplex PCR. MiXCR was run by TCRdb on the multiplex PCR reads, yielding one entry per CDR3 protein. The sample shows about 380,000 distinct CDR3 sequences, about 40% of them seen only once. Sequencing was done on a sample of glioma tissue, nonneoplastic brain tissue, or PBMCs (not recorded which). The receptors originated from a human donor with low-grade glioma or glioblastoma, undergoing nonglioma brain surgery, or in good health (not recorded which).

As concerns this clonotype: It may be a read error: a sequence one base away is much more abundant. The CDR3 DNA reads as TGTGCCAGCAGTCTCTACTACAGGGCTCCCGGGGGGCTGTTTTTT. This sequence encodes CASSLYYRAPGGLFF. The chain uses TRBV27 and TRBJ2-2; D possibly matches TRBD1 or TRBD2 (6 bases each). The CDR3 consists of 15 residues. Germline values: CDR1 MNHEY, CDR2 SMNVEV (reference sequence).

There are a few counts of this clonotype. The rearrangement uses TRBV28 and TRBJ1-1; the D is unclear. Trimming removed 3 bases at V and 10 bases at J, with 15 bases between. CDR3 length: 13 amino acids. CDR1 is MDHEN and CDR2 is SYDVKM in the germline V gene. The CDR3 DNA follows: TGTGCCAGCAGTTTGCGGGCGCATTCAGGAGCTTTCTTT. Its translation: CASSLRAHSGAFF.

This clonotype was observed at least ten times. This chain uses TRBV4-2 with TRBJ1-2, with D hard to call. V lost 0 bases to trimming and J lost 0 bases, with 8 bases between them. CDR1 is LGHNA and CDR2 is YNFKEQ in the germline V gene. The CDR3 is made up of 15 amino acids. The CDR3 bases are TGTGCCAGCAGCCAAGATGCTGCTACTAACTATGGCTACACCTTC. It yields the protein CASSQDAATNYGYTF.

This clonotype was found once. The chain carries TRBV28 and TRBJ2-7; D is possibly TRBD1 (5 bases). The CDR3 loop spans 14 amino acids. The ends were cut back, 3 bases at V and 1 base at J, with 10 bases in the middle. The germline V gene encodes CDR1 MDHEN and CDR2 SYDVKM. CDR3: CASSFAGNSYEQYF. CDR3 coding DNA: TGTGCCAGCAGTTTCGCAGGGAATTCCTACGAGCAGTACTTC.

In this sample, this clonotype turned up a few times. This chain connects TRBV4-2 to TRBJ1-2; 9 positions agree with TRBD1. The ends lost 0 bases at V and 1 base at J; junction bases unmatched: 3. The CDR3 spans 16 residues. Looked up from germline, CDR1 is LGHNA and CDR2 is YNFKEQ. CDR3 sequence reads: CASSQDPGQGNYGYTF. For the CDR3, the DNA is TGTGCCAGCAGCCAAGATCCGGGACAGGGTAACTATGGCTACACCTTC.

Note on this clonotype: This may be a read error, as it is one base from a much larger clone. This chain connects TRBV27 to TRBJ2-7; the D is unclear. Germline CDR1 reads MNHEY; CDR2 reads SMNVEV (reference sequence). Deletions cut 5 bases from V and 2 bases from J, with 13 bases between. CDR3 length equals 14 residues. The CDR3: CASSRPGWPYEQYF. The CDR3 nucleotides are TGTGCCAGCAGTCGCCCGGGCTGGCCCTACGAGCAGTACTTC.

A few counts support this clonotype. The chain carries TRBV14 and TRBJ1-6; D not certain. The CDR3 sequence is 15 residues long. The germline gives CDR1 SGHDN, CDR2 FVKESK. The germline V and J ends were trimmed by 2 bases and 2 bases, with 7 bases remaining between them. CDR3 sequence: CASSQLGAYNSPLHF. In DNA, the CDR3 is TGTGCCAGCAGCCAACTGGGCGCCTATAATTCACCCCTCCACTTT.

This clonotype was detected only once. A clone one base away is much larger, so this may be a read error. The chain uses TRBV27 and TRBJ1-5, with 7 positions matching TRBD1. The CDR3 extends over 14 amino acids. J gave up 7 bases and V 6 bases, and 9 bases lay outside the gene matches. Germline lookup yields CDR1 MNHEY and CDR2 SMNVEV (reference sequence). CDR3 in amino acids: CASRLTGSEQPQHF. The CDR3 DNA sequence: TGTGCCAGCAGACTGACAGGGTCGGAGCAGCCCCAGCATTTT.

Regarding this clonotype: A clone one base away is much larger, so this may be a read error. The chain joins TRBV20-1 to TRBJ2-5; a weak D match, TRBD1 (6 bases). Germline CDR1 DFQATT, CDR2 SNEGSKA (reference sequence). This CDR3 contains 11 residues. The CDR3 nucleotides are TGCGGTGCTATAGGGGGAGAGACCCAGTACTTC. It encodes CGAIGGETQYF.

This chain links TRBV6-2 or TRBV6-3 with TRBJ1-5; no firm D call. V was trimmed by 1 base and J by 6 bases, leaving 7 bases between them. Germline loops: CDR1 MNHEY, CDR2 SVGEGT. The CDR3 totals 13 residues. The CDR3 loop is CASSYWTRQPQHF. The DNA for the CDR3 is TGTGCCAGCAGTTACTGGACGCGTCAGCCCCAGCATTTT.

The chain has TRBV12-3 or TRBV12-4 and TRBJ2-3; a weak D match, TRBD2 (6 bases). The CDR3 has 20 residues. Trimming pared 5 bases from V and 3 bases from J, leaving 30 bases between. The CDR3 coding sequence is TGTGCCAGCAGTATCCGGGACTTCGGGTTTCTAAAACAGAATACAGATACGCAGTATTTT. It specifies CASSIRDFGFLKQNTDTQYF.

This clonotype was found many times. J is TRBJ2-7 and V is TRBV6-2 or TRBV6-3; tentatively, D is TRBD2 (6 bases). The V and J ends lost 8 bases and 4 bases respectively, with 21 bases between them. The CDR3 has 15 amino acids. The germline gives CDR1 MNHEY, CDR2 SVGEGT. CDR3 residues: CASFKQRGKSYEQYF. The DNA for the CDR3 is TGTGCCAGCTTCAAACAACGCGGGAAGAGTTACGAGCAGTACTTC.

This clonotype was detected many times. The chain links TRBV25-1 to TRBJ2-5; TRBD2 agrees at 8 bases. The CDR3 totals 16 residues. V was clipped by 3 bases and J by 5 bases; unmatched bases: 11. Germline values: CDR1 MGHDK, CDR2 SYGVNS. The CDR3 region is CASSDRQRLATETQYF. The CDR3 region has the DNA TGTGCCAGCAGTGACCGCCAGCGACTAGCGACCGAGACCCAGTACTTC.